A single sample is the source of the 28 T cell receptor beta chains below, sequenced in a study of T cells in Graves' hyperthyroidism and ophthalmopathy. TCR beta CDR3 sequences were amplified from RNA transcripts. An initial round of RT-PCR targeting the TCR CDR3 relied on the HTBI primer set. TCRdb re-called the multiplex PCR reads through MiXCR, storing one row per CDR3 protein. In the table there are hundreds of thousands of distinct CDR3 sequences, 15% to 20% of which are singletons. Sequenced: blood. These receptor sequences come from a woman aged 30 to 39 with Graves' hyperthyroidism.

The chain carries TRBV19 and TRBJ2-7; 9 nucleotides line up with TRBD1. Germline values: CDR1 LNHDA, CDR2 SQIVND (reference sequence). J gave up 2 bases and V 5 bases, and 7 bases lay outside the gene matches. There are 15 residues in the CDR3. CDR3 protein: CASSDPGTGPYEQYF. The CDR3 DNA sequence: TGTGCCAGTAGTGACCCCGGGACAGGGCCCTACGAGCAGTACTTC.

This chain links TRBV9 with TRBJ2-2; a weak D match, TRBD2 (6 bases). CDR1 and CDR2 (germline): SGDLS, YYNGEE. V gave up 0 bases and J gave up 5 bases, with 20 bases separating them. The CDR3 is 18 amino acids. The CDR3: CASSVAKMGSGRTGELFF. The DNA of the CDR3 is TGTGCCAGCAGCGTAGCGAAAATGGGGTCAGGGAGGACCGGGGAGCTGTTTTTT.

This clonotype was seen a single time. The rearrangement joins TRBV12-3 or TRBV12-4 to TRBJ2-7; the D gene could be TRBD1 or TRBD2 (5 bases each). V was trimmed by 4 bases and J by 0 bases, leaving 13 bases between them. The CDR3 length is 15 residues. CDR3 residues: CASSWESQGSYEQYF. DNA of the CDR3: TGTGCCAGCAGTTGGGAGTCTCAGGGCTCCTACGAGCAGTACTTC.

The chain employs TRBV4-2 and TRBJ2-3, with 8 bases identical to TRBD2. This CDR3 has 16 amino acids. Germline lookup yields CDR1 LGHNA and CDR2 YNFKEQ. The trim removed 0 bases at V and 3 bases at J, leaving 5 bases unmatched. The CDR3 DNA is TGTGCCAGCAGCCAAGACCGGGCGGGAGGAACAGATACGCAGTATTTT. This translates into CASSQDRAGGTDTQYF.

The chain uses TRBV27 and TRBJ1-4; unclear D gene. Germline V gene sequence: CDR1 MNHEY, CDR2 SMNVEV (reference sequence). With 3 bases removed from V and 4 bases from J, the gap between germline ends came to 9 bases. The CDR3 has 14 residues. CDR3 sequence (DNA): TGTGCCAGCAGTTTTGGCAGGTTTAATGAAAAACTGTTTTTT. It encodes CASSFGRFNEKLFF.

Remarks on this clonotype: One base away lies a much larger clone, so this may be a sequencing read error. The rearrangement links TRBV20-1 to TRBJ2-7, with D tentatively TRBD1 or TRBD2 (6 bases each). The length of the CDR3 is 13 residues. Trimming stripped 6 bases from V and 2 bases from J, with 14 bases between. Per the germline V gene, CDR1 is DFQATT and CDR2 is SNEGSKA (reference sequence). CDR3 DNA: TGCAGTGCCGGCGGAGGGGGGACCTACGAGCAGTACTTC. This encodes CSAGGGGTYEQYF.

The CDR3 bases are TGCAGCGTTGAAGATCCCGGGAGTTCCTACGAGCAGTACTTC. Its translation is CSVEDPGSSYEQYF. This chain connects TRBV29-1 to TRBJ2-7; tentatively, D is TRBD2 (6 bases). The CDR3 covers 14 residues. V was trimmed by 0 bases and J by 1 base, leaving 10 bases between them. Germline CDR1 SQVTM, CDR2 ANQGSEA.

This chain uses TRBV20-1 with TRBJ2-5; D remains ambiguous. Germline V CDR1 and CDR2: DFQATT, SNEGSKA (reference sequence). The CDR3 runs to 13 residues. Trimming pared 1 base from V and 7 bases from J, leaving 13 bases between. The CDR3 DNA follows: TGCAGTGCTAGAGCTCGTACCCTAGGGACCCAGTACTTC. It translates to CSARARTLGTQYF.

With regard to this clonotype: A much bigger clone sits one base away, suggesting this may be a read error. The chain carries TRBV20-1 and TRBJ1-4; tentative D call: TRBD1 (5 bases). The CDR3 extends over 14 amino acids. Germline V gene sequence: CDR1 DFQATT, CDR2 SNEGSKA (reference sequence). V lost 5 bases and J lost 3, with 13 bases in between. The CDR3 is CSAGDGTANEKLFF. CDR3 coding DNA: TGCAGTGCTGGCGACGGGACGGCTAATGAAAAACTGTTTTTT.

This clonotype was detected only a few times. For the CDR3, the DNA is TGTGCCAGCAGTGAAGCAGGCGGGAGGGCGAACACCGGGGAGCTGTTTTTT. It codes for CASSEAGGRANTGELFF. The gene calls are TRBV2 and TRBJ2-2; 9 bases line up with TRBD2. Trimming removed 0 bases from V and 0 bases from J; junction bases left unmatched: 2. This CDR3 has 17 amino acids. CDR1 and CDR2 (germline): SNHLY, FYNNEI.

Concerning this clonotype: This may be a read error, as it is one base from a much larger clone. This CDR3 reads CATSDLYSAASGRPTDTQHF. The CDR3 region has the DNA TGTGCCACCAGTGATTTATACTCGGCGGCTAGCGGGAGGCCCACAGATACGCAGCATTTT. The chain carries TRBV2 and TRBJ2-3, with unresolved D. The J call is doubtful: the DNA matches TRBJ1-5 better. Per the germline V gene, CDR1 is SNHLY and CDR2 is FYNNEI. The CDR3 extends over 20 amino acids.

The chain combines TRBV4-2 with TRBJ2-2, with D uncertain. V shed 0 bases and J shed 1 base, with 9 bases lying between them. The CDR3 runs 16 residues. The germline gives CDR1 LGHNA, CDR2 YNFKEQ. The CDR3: CASSQEGGVNTGELFF. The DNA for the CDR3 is TGTGCCAGCAGCCAAGAAGGTGGGGTGAACACCGGGGAGCTGTTTTTT.

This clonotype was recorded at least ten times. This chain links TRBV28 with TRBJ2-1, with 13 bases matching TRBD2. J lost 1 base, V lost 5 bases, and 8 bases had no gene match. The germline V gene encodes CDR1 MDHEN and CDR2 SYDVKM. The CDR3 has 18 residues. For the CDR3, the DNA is TGTGCCAGCAGTACGTGGACTAGCGGGAGACGGTCCTACAATGAGCAGTTCTTC. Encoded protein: CASSTWTSGRRSYNEQFF. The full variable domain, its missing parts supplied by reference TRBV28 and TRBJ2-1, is DVKVTQSSRYLVKRTGEKVFLECVQDMDHENMFWYRQDPGLGLRLIYFSYDVKMKEKGDIPEGYSVSREKKERFSLILESASTNQTSMYLCASSTWTSGRRSYNEQFFGPGTRLTVL.

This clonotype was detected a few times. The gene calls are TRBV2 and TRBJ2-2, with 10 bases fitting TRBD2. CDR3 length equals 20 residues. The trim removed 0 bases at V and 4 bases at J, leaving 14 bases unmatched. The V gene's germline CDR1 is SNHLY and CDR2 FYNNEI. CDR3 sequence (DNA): TGTGCCAGCAGTGAAGCGCCAGCTAGCGGGAGCCGATTAGGCACCGGGGAGCTGTTTTTT. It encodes CASSEAPASGSRLGTGELFF.

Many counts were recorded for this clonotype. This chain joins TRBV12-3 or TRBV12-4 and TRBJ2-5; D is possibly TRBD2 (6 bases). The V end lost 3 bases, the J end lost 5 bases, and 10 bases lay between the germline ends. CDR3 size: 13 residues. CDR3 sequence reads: CASSFRLAETQYF. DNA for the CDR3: TGTGCCAGCAGTTTTCGGCTAGCGGAGACCCAGTACTTC.

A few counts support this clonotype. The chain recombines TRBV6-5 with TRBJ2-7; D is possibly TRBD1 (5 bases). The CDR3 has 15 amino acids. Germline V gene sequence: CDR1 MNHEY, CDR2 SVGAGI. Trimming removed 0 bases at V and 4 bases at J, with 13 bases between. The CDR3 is CASSYSSQGTYEQYF. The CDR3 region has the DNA TGTGCCAGCAGTTACTCGAGTCAGGGAACATACGAGCAGTACTTC.

CDR3 coding DNA: TGCGCCAGCAGCCAAGATAGTCGGGATGACTATGGCTACACCTTC. This translates into CASSQDSRDDYGYTF. The rearrangement joins TRBV4-1 to TRBJ1-2; D uncertain. Trimming stripped 0 bases from V and 3 bases from J, with 11 bases between. CDR1 and CDR2 (germline): MGHRA, YSYEKL. The CDR3 has 15 residues.

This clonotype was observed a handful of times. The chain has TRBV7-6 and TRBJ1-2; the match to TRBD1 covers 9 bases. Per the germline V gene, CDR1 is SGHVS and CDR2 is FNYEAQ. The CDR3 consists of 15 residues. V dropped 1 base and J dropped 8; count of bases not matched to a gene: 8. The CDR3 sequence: CASSLDGGTGSGYTF. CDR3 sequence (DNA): TGTGCCAGCAGCTTAGACGGAGGGACAGGGTCGGGCTACACCTTC.

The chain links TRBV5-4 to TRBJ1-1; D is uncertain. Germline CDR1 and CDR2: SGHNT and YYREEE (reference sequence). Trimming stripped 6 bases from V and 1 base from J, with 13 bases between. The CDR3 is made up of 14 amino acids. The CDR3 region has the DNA TGTGCCAGCACCCGAATTGGGGAGAACACTGAAGCTTTCTTT. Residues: CASTRIGENTEAFF.

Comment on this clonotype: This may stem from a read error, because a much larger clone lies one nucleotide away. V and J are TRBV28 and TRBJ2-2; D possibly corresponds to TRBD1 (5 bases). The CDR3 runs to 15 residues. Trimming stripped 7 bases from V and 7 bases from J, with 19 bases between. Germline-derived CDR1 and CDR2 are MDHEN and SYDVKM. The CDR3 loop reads CASTPGASGIGELFF. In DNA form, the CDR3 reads TGTGCCAGCACCCCTGGGGCCTCAGGGATCGGGGAGCTGTTTTTT.

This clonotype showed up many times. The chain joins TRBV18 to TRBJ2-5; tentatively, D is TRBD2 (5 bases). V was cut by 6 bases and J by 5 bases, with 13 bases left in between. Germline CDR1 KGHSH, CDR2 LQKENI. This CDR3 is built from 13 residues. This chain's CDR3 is CASSPRELETQYF. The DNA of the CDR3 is TGTGCCAGCTCGCCGAGGGAGCTGGAGACCCAGTACTTC.

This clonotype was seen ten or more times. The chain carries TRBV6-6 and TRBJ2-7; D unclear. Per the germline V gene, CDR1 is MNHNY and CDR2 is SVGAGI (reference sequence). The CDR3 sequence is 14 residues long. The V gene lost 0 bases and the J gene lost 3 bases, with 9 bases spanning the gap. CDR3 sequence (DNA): TGTGCCAGCAGTTACTCGAAAGGTGTCTACGAGCAGTACTTC. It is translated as CASSYSKGVYEQYF.

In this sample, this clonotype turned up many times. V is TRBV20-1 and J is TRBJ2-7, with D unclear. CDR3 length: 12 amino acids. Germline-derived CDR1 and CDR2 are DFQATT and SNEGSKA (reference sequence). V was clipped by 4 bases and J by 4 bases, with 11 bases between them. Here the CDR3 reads CSATKSSYEQYF. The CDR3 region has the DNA TGCAGTGCTACAAAATCTAGTTACGAGCAGTACTTC.

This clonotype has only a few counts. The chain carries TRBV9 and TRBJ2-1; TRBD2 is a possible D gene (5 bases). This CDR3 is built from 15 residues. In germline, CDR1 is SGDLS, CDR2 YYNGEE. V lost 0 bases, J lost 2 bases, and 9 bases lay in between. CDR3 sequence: CASSVASTTYNEQFF. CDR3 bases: TGTGCCAGCAGCGTAGCTAGCACCACCTACAATGAGCAGTTCTTC. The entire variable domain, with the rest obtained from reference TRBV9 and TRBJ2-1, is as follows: DSGVTQTPKHLITATGQRVTLRCSPRSGDLSVYWYQQSLDQGLQFLIQYYNGEERAKGNILERFSAQQFPDLHSELNLSSLELGDSALYFCASSVASTTYNEQFFGPGTRLTVL.

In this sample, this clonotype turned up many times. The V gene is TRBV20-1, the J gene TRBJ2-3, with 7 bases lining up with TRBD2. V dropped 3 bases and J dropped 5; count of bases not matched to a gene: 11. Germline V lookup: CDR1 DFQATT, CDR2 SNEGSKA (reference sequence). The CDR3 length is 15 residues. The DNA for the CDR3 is TGCAGTGCTAGTGGTCTGGCGGGAGATCTAGATACGCAGTATTTT. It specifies CSASGLAGDLDTQYF.

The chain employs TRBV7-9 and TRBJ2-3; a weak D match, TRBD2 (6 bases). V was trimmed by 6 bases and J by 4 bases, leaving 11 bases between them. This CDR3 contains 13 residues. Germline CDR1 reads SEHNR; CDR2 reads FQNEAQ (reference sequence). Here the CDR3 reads CASRREEADTQYF. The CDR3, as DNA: TGTGCCAGCAGGCGGGAAGAGGCAGATACGCAGTATTTT.

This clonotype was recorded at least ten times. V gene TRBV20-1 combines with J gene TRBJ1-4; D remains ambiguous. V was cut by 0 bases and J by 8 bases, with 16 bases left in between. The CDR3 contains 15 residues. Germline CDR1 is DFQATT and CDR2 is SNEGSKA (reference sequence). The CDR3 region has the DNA TGCAGTGCTAGAGATGAGTCAGGCCGGTTCGAAAAACTGTTTTTT. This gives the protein CSARDESGRFEKLFF.

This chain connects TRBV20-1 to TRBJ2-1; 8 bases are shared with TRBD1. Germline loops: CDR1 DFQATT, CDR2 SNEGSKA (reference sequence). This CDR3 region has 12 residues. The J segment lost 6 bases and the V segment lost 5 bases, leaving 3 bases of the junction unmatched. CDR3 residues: CSAADRVNEQFF. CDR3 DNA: TGCAGTGCTGCGGACAGGGTCAATGAGCAGTTCTTC.